Listed below are T cell receptor beta chains from one sample, sequenced in a study of OX40 agonist ivuxolimab in advanced cancers. Clones were sequenced by immunoSEQ multiplex PCR, and TCRdb holds only the in-frame ones, with some missing. The data show around 94,000 clones, with 92% seen just once and roughly 3.5% held by the top ten. Source: CD4+ or CD8+ T cells sorted from blood, taken in a trial of the OX40 agonist ivuxolimab. These receptor sequences come from an adult with an advanced solid tumor such as melanoma, head and neck, liver or kidney cancer. The CDR3 runs from the conserved cysteine through the conserved F or W. Each record gives: clone size, J gene, V gene, D gene, CDR3 protein, CDR3 DNA. A D gene is named only where the DNA matches it firmly. Only part of the rows carry a size: once, few, many, or a class if the clone is expanded.

NA	TRBJ2-2	TRBV14	NA	CASRPSGGELFF	TGTGCCAGCAGGCCTTCCGGCGGGGAGCTGTTTTTT
once	TRBJ1-2	TRBV6-1	TRBD1	CASRDGTGTYYGYTF	TGTGCCAGCAGAGATGGGACAGGTACTTACTATGGCTACACCTTC
NA	TRBJ2-7	TRBV5-1	TRBD1	CASSLTGLREQYF	TGCGCTAGCAGCTTGACAGGGCTTCGCGAGCAGTACTTC
NA	TRBJ1-6	TRBV5-8	NA	CASSLEGQEYNSPLHF	TGTGCCAGCAGCTTGGAAGGCCAGGAATATAATTCACCCCTCCACTTT
once	TRBJ1-1	TRBV9	TRBD1	CASSIEGAENTEAFF	TGTGCCAGCAGCATCGAGGGGGCAGAGAACACTGAAGCTTTCTTT
few	TRBJ1-1	TRBV5-1	NA	CASLQGTEAFF	TGCGCCAGCCTACAGGGTACTGAAGCTTTCTTT
NA	TRBJ2-5	TRBV13	TRBD2	CASSLGPAGVGYQETQYF	TGTGCCAGCAGCTTAGGCCCAGCGGGAGTAGGTTACCAAGAGACCCAGTACTTC
NA	TRBJ2-3	TRBV27	NA	CASSLLAWMPDTQYF	TGTGCCAGCAGTTTACTAGCGTGGATGCCGGATACGCAGTATTTT
NA	TRBJ2-7	TRBV30	TRBD2	CAWSASGSYYEQYF	TGTGCCTGGAGTGCTAGCGGGAGTTACTACGAGCAGTACTTC
medium-sized	TRBJ2-7	TRBV14	TRBD2	CASSQDFAGGSYEQYF	TGTGCCAGCAGCCAAGATTTCGCGGGAGGATCCTACGAGCAGTACTTC
NA	TRBJ1-1	TRBV2	TRBD1	CASSDRGAFF	TGTGCCAGCAGCGACAGGGGAGCTTTCTTT
NA	TRBJ1-3	TRBV5-6	NA	CASSAGASSGNTIYF	TGTGCCAGCAGCGCGGGGGCGAGCTCTGGAAACACCATATATTTT
NA	TRBJ2-7	TRBV7-8	NA	CASSLTGLPTYEQYF	TGTGCCAGCAGCTTAACGGGACTCCCGACCTACGAGCAGTACTTC
NA	TRBJ2-5	TRBV6-5	TRBD2	CASRYGLAGQETQYF	TGTGCCAGCAGATACGGACTAGCGGGACAAGAGACCCAGTACTTC
NA	TRBJ2-1	TRBV2	NA	CASSEARGNAGDEQFF	TGTGCCAGCAGTGAAGCGAGAGGGAACGCCGGAGATGAGCAGTTCTTC
once	TRBJ1-5	TRBV19	NA	CASSPLGGTQPQHF	TGTGCCAGTAGTCCTCTTGGGGGGACTCAGCCCCAGCATTTT
NA	TRBJ1-2	TRBV10-2	NA	CASSLQGVYGYTF	TGCGCCAGCAGTCTACAGGGAGTCTATGGCTACACCTTC
NA	TRBJ1-2	TRBV13	TRBD1	CASSQDRVQGYTF	TGTGCCAGCAGCCAAGACAGGGTTCAGGGCTACACCTTC
once	TRBJ2-1	TRBV7-9	TRBD2	CASWASGKNEQFF	TGTGCCAGCTGGGCTAGCGGGAAGAATGAGCAGTTCTTC
NA	TRBJ2-7	TRBV29-1	NA	CSVELASGFYEQYF	TGCAGCGTTGAGTTGGCTTCAGGGTTCTACGAGCAGTACTTC
NA	TRBJ1-2	TRBV27	TRBD1	CASSLSRTGDGYTF	TGTGCCAGCAGTTTATCTCGGACAGGGGATGGCTACACCTTC
NA	TRBJ1-2	TRBV9	NA	CASSVARGRSYGYTF	TGTGCCAGCAGCGTAGCTCGTGGGCGGTCTTATGGCTACACCTTC
NA	TRBJ2-1	TRBV5-6	TRBD1	CASSSGQGIGNEQFF	TGTGCCAGCAGCTCCGGACAGGGGATCGGCAATGAGCAGTTCTTC
NA	TRBJ2-2	TRBV6-1	TRBD1	CASSVRTGDMSGELFF	TGTGCCAGCAGTGTCAGGACAGGGGATATGAGCGGGGAGCTGTTTTTT
NA	TRBJ1-1	TRBV11-2	NA	CASSFGHPEAFF	TGTGCCAGCAGCTTTGGACACCCTGAAGCTTTCTTT
NA	TRBJ1-6	TRBV5-1	NA	CASSSVEGSPLHF	TGCGCCAGCAGCTCGGTGGAGGGTTCACCCCTCCACTTT
NA	TRBJ2-1	TRBV7-9	NA	CASSLKINEQFF	TGTGCCAGCAGCTTGAAAATTAATGAGCAGTTCTTC
NA	TRBJ2-7	TRBV19	TRBD2	CASSIAGGPGEQYF	TGTGCCAGTAGTATAGCGGGAGGGCCGGGCGAGCAGTACTTC
NA	TRBJ2-1	TRBV7-3	TRBD2	CASSGTGTSGSSLNNEQFF	TGTGCCAGCAGTGGGACCGGGACTAGCGGGAGTAGTTTGAACAATGAGCAGTTCTTC
NA	TRBJ1-5	TRBV7-8	NA	CATSGGSNQPQHF	TGTGCCACCTCCGGGGGTAGCAATCAGCCCCAGCATTTT
NA	TRBJ2-3	TRBV6-6	NA	CASSYSRTPDTQYF	TGTGCCAGCAGTTACTCGCGGACCCCAGATACGCAGTATTTT
NA	TRBJ1-3	TRBV7-8	NA	CASSFWRRESSGNTIYF	TGTGCCAGCAGCTTCTGGCGGAGGGAGAGCTCTGGAAACACCATATATTTT
once	TRBJ2-1	TRBV27	NA	CASSYAPHWEQFF	TGTGCCAGCAGTTACGCTCCCCACTGGGAGCAGTTCTTC
NA	TRBJ1-2	TRBV6-1	NA	CASNIRVYGYTF	TGTGCCAGCAATATAAGGGTTTACGGCTACACCTTC
once	TRBJ1-2	TRBV5-4	NA	CASSLETGGLSGYTF	TGTGCCAGCAGCTTGGAAACCGGGGGGCTTAGTGGCTACACCTTC
NA	TRBJ1-6	TRBV28	NA	CASSALETGLSSYNSPLHF	TGTGCCAGCAGTGCCTTAGAGACAGGTCTTAGCTCCTATAATTCACCCCTCCACTTT
NA	TRBJ2-3	TRBV29-1	TRBD2	CSVVGLAGAMGTQYF	TGCAGCGTTGTTGGGCTAGCGGGAGCAATGGGTACGCAGTATTTT
NA	TRBJ2-3	TRBV2	NA	CASTTIVPDTQYF	TGTGCCAGCACGACTATAGTCCCAGATACGCAGTATTTT
NA	TRBJ2-5	TRBV5-1	NA	CASSPGLTLYQETQYF	TGCGCCAGCAGCCCGGGCCTAACACTCTACCAAGAGACCCAGTACTTC
NA	TRBJ1-5	TRBV18	NA	CASSLLSGGNQPQHF	TGTGCCAGCTCACTTCTTTCAGGGGGCAATCAGCCCCAGCATTTT
NA	TRBJ1-4	TRBV4-1	NA	CASSHYPQGLSANEKLFF	TGCGCCAGCAGCCATTACCCACAGGGTCTTTCGGCTAATGAAAAACTGTTTTTT
NA	TRBJ2-1	TRBV27	NA	CASSLQNYNEQFF	TGTGCCAGCAGTTTACAGAACTACAATGAGCAGTTCTTC
NA	TRBJ1-2	TRBV7-2	NA	CASSLRQIYGYTF	TGTGCCAGCAGCTTACGACAGATCTATGGCTACACCTTC
NA	TRBJ2-1	TRBV13	NA	CASSLGIGNEQFF	TGTGCCAGCAGCTTAGGCATAGGCAATGAGCAGTTCTTC
NA	TRBJ2-7	TRBV5-6	NA	CASSFWGRYEQYF	TGTGCCAGCAGCTTCTGGGGGAGGTACGAGCAGTACTTC
NA	TRBJ2-1	TRBV9	TRBD2	CASSGPTGGSYNEQFF	TGTGCCAGCAGCGGTCCGACGGGGGGATCTTACAATGAGCAGTTCTTC
NA	TRBJ1-5	TRBV6-6	NA	CASSYTQSQPQHF	TGTGCCAGCAGTTACACCCAAAGCCAGCCCCAGCATTTT
once	TRBJ2-7	TRBV5-1	NA	CASAESASYEQYF	TGCGCCAGCGCCGAGTCAGCGAGCTACGAGCAGTACTTC
NA	TRBJ1-2	TRBV7-8	NA	CASSLGTASDYGYTF	TGTGCCAGCAGCTTAGGTACGGCCTCCGACTATGGCTACACCTTC
NA	TRBJ2-7	TRBV19	NA	CASSIAGAGYEQYF	TGTGCCAGTAGTATAGCAGGGGCTGGGTACGAGCAGTACTTC
NA	TRBJ1-2	TRBV7-9	NA	CASSGTANYGYTF	TGTGCCAGCAGCGGGACCGCTAACTATGGCTACACCTTC
once	TRBJ2-3	TRBV15	NA	CATSRGGRHTDTQYF	TGTGCCACCAGCAGAGGGGGCAGACACACAGATACGCAGTATTTT
NA	TRBJ2-1	TRBV9	NA	CASSVLHGGTSSSYNEQFF	TGTGCCAGCAGCGTACTTCATGGCGGGACATCGAGCTCCTACAATGAGCAGTTCTTC